The clone carrying this TCR beta chain occurred a few times. The data stem from a study of CD8 T cells in ankylosing spondylitis. One entry per CDR3 protein, called by TCRdb with MiXCR from the 5' RACE reads. The sample contains roughly 180,000 distinct CDR3 sequences, 9.5% to 15% of which appear only once. The sample consisted of blood, either unsorted or a sorted T cell fraction (not recorded which). The TCR comes from a male donor with ankylosing spondylitis or in good health (not recorded which).

The CDR3 here is CASSLRNYEQYF. CDR3 nucleotide sequence: TGTGCCAGCAGCTTAAGAAACTACGAGCAGTACTTC. The V call is TRBV7-9, the J call TRBJ2-7; D not certain. Trimming removed 2 bases at V and 3 bases at J, with 5 bases between. The CDR3 runs 12 residues. Germline V lookup: CDR1 SEHNR, CDR2 FQNEAQ (reference sequence).